This T cell receptor beta chain was captured by sequencing in a study of monozygotic twins with inflammatory bowel disease. The CDR3 runs to 14 residues. Germline V CDR1 and CDR2: LNHDA, SQIVND (reference sequence). TCRdb reprocessed the 5' RACE reads and keeps a single row for each CDR3 protein, giving no DNA. This sample's clone table lists about 350,000 distinct CDR3 sequences. This chain links TRBV19 with TRBJ2-6; TCRdb lists TRBD2, though no DNA is available to test this call. This sequence originates from a human donor with ulcerative colitis or Crohn's disease, or a healthy co-twin of an affected twin (not recorded which). The sequenced material came from blood. CDR3 protein: CASSGLSGANVLTF.